These T cell receptor beta chains were read from a single sample in a study of blood T cell repertoires in COVID-19. Using immunoSEQ multiplex PCR, the repertoire was profiled, and TCRdb retains in-frame clones only, with some absent. The sample lists about 160,000 clones; approximately 88% were seen once. The sample was peripheral blood. Every receptor here comes from a woman older than 75 with active or convalescent COVID-19. CDR3s include the opening cysteine and the closing phenylalanine or tryptophan. The D gene is left open where the match is weak. Clone size is not always given. Where it is, it says once, few, many or a class for expanded clones.

V gene: TRBV5-1; clone size: few; J gene: TRBJ2-7; D gene: TRBD1; CDR3 DNA: TGCGCCAGCAGCTTGGAAGGGACAGGGGTCGACGAGCAGTACTTC; CDR3 protein: CASSLEGTGVDEQYF
V gene: TRBV4-3; clone size: .; J gene: TRBJ1-1; D gene: .; CDR3 DNA: TGCGCCAGCAGCCAAGGGCAGGAGAACACTGAAGCTTTCTTT; CDR3 protein: CASSQGQENTEAFF
V gene: TRBV6-5; clone size: once; J gene: TRBJ2-7; D gene: .; CDR3 DNA: TGTGCCAGCAGACGCACAGGGACGGCGGCCTACGAGCAGTACTTC; CDR3 protein: CASRRTGTAAYEQYF
V gene: TRBV6-2/TRBV6-3; clone size: few; J gene: TRBJ1-1; D gene: .; CDR3 DNA: TGTGCCAGCAGTTACTCTTGGGGCGTGGCTTTCTTT; CDR3 protein: CASSYSWGVAFF
V gene: TRBV30; clone size: .; J gene: TRBJ1-2; D gene: .; CDR3 DNA: TGTGCCTGGAGTGTATCCAGGGTCCATGGCTACACCTTC; CDR3 protein: CAWSVSRVHGYTF
V gene: TRBV6-1; clone size: .; J gene: TRBJ2-7; D gene: .; CDR3 DNA: TGTGCCAGCAGTGAAATCGGGACAATCATCTCCTACGAGCAGTACTTC; CDR3 protein: CASSEIGTIISYEQYF
V gene: TRBV9; clone size: .; J gene: TRBJ1-1; D gene: TRBD1; CDR3 DNA: TGTGCCAGCAGCGCGCCGGACAGGCAGGGGACTGAAGCTTTCTTT; CDR3 protein: CASSAPDRQGTEAFF
V gene: TRBV19; clone size: .; J gene: TRBJ2-2; D gene: TRBD2; CDR3 DNA: TGTGCCAGTAGTAGTCTCCACCGGGGGGGAAACACCGGGGAGCTGTTTTTT; CDR3 protein: CASSSLHRGGNTGELFF
V gene: TRBV7-9; clone size: .; J gene: TRBJ1-2; D gene: TRBD1; CDR3 DNA: TGTGCCAGCAGCTACTACAGCGGGACAGGGGGAAACTATGGCTACACCTTC; CDR3 protein: CASSYYSGTGGNYGYTF
V gene: TRBV27; clone size: once; J gene: TRBJ2-1; D gene: .; CDR3 DNA: TGTGCCAGCAGTTTTTTGGGGGCGGGTGAGCAGTTCTTC; CDR3 protein: CASSFLGAGEQFF
V gene: TRBV3-1/TRBV3-2; clone size: .; J gene: TRBJ2-3; D gene: .; CDR3 DNA: TGTGCCAGCAGCCAAGATGGGGGGTTTGGTCGTTGGTATTTT; CDR3 protein: CASSQDGGFGRWYF
V gene: TRBV30; clone size: .; J gene: TRBJ2-5; D gene: .; CDR3 DNA: TGTGCCTGGAGCTACAGGGAAGAGACCCAGTACTTC; CDR3 protein: CAWSYREETQYF
V gene: TRBV12-5; clone size: .; J gene: TRBJ1-1; D gene: .; CDR3 DNA: TGTGCTAGTGGCTCCTTGGCAGGGGCGAACACTGAAGCTTTCTTT; CDR3 protein: CASGSLAGANTEAFF
V gene: TRBV6-1; clone size: once; J gene: TRBJ1-6; D gene: .; CDR3 DNA: TGTGCCTTCTCGAAGGAGGCCTATAATTCACCCCTCCACTTT; CDR3 protein: CAFSKEAYNSPLHF
V gene: TRBV12-3/TRBV12-4; clone size: .; J gene: TRBJ1-4; D gene: .; CDR3 DNA: TGTGCCAGCACCCTGGGGGGGAATGAAAAACTGTTTTTT; CDR3 protein: CASTLGGNEKLFF
V gene: TRBV7-2; clone size: .; J gene: TRBJ2-7; D gene: TRBD1; CDR3 DNA: TGTGCCAGCAGCTTCACCCGCAGGGGGCGATCTTCCTACGAGCAGTACTTC; CDR3 protein: CASSFTRRGRSSYEQYF
V gene: TRBV19; clone size: .; J gene: TRBJ2-2; D gene: .; CDR3 DNA: TGTGCCAGTATCGACAGATCGAACACCGGGGAGCTGTTTTTT; CDR3 protein: CASIDRSNTGELFF
V gene: TRBV3-1/TRBV3-2; clone size: .; J gene: TRBJ2-5; D gene: TRBD2; CDR3 DNA: TGTGCCAGCAGCCGGCGGACTAGCGGGAGCCAATCGACCCAGTACTTC; CDR3 protein: CASSRRTSGSQSTQYF
V gene: TRBV18; clone size: .; J gene: TRBJ1-5; D gene: .; CDR3 DNA: TGTGCCAGCTCACCGGACCAGGGTTTTCAGCCCCAGCATTTT; CDR3 protein: CASSPDQGFQPQHF
V gene: TRBV25-1; clone size: .; J gene: TRBJ1-6; D gene: TRBD1; CDR3 DNA: TGTGCCAGCGTAAGACAGGGAAGTAATTCACCCCTCCACTTT; CDR3 protein: CASVRQGSNSPLHF
V gene: TRBV5-6; clone size: .; J gene: TRBJ2-6; D gene: TRBD1; CDR3 DNA: TGTGCCAGCAGCTTTCTGGACAGGGGATCTGGGGCCAACGTCCTGACTTTC; CDR3 protein: CASSFLDRGSGANVLTF
V gene: TRBV4-3; clone size: .; J gene: TRBJ2-1; D gene: TRBD1; CDR3 DNA: TGCGCCAGCAGCCCGGGGACAGTAAGATACAATGAGCAGTTCTTC; CDR3 protein: CASSPGTVRYNEQFF